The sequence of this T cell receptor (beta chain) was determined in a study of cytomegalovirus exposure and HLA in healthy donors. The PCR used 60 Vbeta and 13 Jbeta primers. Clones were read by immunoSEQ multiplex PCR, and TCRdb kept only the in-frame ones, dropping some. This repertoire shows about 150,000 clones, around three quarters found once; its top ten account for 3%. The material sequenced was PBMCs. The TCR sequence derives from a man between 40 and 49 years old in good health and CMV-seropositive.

The CDR3 is CASSEGQISNQPQHF. DNA for the CDR3: TGTGCCAGCAGTGAGGGACAGATTAGCAATCAGCCCCAGCATTTT. The rearrangement joins TRBV27 to TRBJ1-5; 7 bases match TRBD1. J lost 0 bases, V lost 5 bases, and 4 bases had no gene match. CDR1 is MNHEY and CDR2 is SMNVEV in the germline V gene (reference sequence). This CDR3 comprises 15 residues.